This T cell receptor beta chain comes out of a study of CD8+CD57+ T cells in acquired aplastic anemia. Across the study: When averaged, DNA from sorted CD4+ and CD8+ cells came to approximately 3.2 ug. Study findings and constraints: Significance was not reached for CD8+ Simpson's diversity between patients and controls. About 27 shared CD8+ CDR3s appeared highly expressed within patients' immunodominant clones.

Genomic DNA served as template for TCR beta VDJ and CDR3 profiling. TCRdb fed the reads into MiXCR, producing one record per CDR3 protein. This sample has 250,000 to 300,000 distinct CDR3 sequences, with 45% to 70% found just once. This clonotype has just a few counts. The antigen is unknown. CDR1 and CDR2 (germline): DFQATT, SNEGSKA (reference sequence). CDR3 size: 13 residues. V lost 4 bases and J lost 4; bases outside the gene matches: 3. Specimen: sorted CD4+, CD8+, or CD8+CD57+ T cells (not recorded which) from PBMCs. This chain joins TRBV20-1 and TRBJ2-5; 10 positions match TRBD2. The source is a human donor with severe aplastic anemia or a healthy control (not recorded which). CDR3 residues: CSATWTSGETQYF. The CDR3 coding sequence is TGCAGTGCTACATGGACTAGCGGAGAGACCCAGTACTTC.